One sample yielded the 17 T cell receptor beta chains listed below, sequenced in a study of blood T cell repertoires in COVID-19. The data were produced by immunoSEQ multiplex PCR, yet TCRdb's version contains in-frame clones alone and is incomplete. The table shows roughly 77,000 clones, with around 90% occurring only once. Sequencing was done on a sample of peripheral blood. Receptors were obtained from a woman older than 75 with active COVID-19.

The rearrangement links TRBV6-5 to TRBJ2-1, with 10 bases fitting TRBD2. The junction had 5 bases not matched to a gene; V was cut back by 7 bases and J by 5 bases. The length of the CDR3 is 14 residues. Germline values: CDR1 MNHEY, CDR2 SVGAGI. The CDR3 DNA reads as TGTGCCAGCACCACTAGCGGGAACCACAATGAGCAGTTCTTC. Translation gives CASTTSGNHNEQFF.

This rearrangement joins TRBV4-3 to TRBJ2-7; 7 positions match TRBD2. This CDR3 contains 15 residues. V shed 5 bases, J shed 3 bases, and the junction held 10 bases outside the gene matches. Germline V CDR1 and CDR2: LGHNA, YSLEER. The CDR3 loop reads CASSSTLAPDYEQYF. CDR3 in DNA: TGCGCCAGCAGCTCCACACTAGCGCCCGACTACGAGCAGTACTTC.

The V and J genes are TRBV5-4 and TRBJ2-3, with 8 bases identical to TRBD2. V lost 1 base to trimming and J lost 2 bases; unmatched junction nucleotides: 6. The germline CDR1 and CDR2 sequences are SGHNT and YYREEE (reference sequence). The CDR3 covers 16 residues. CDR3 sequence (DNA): TGTGCCAGCAGCTTGCGCCTAGCGGGTACCACAGATACGCAGTATTTT. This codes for CASSLRLAGTTDTQYF.

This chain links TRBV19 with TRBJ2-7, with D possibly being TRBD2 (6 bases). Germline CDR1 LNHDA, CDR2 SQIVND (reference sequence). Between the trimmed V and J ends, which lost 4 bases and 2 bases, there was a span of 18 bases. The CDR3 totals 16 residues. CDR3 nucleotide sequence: TGTGCCAGTAGTACGACCTTGACTAGTGTTACCTACGAGCAGTACTTC. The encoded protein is CASSTTLTSVTYEQYF.

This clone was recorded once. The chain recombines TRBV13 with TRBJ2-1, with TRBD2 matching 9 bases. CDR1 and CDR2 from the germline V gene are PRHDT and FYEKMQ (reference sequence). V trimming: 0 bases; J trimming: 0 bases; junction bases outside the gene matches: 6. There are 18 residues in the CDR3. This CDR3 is CASSLGLAGLSSYNEQFF. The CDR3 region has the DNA TGTGCCAGCAGCTTAGGACTAGCGGGCCTTAGCTCCTACAATGAGCAGTTCTTC.

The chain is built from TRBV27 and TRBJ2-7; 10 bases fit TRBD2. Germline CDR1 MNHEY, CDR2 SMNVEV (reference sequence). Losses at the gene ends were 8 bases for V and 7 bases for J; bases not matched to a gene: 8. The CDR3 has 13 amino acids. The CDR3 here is CASATGTSDEQYF. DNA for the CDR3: TGTGCCAGCGCTACCGGGACTAGCGATGAGCAGTACTTC.

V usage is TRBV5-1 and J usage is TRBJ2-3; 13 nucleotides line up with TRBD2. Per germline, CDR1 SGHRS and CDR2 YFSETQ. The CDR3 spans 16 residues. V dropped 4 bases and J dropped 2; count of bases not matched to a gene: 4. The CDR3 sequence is CASSRGTSGDTDTQYF. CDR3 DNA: TGCGCCAGCAGCCGTGGGACTAGCGGGGACACAGATACGCAGTATTTT.

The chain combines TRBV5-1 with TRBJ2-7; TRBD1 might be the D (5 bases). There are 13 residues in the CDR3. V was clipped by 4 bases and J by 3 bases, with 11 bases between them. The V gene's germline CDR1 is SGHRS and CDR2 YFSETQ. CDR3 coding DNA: TGCGCCAGCAGCGACAGCCTTCTCTACGAGCAGTACTTC. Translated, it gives CASSDSLLYEQYF.

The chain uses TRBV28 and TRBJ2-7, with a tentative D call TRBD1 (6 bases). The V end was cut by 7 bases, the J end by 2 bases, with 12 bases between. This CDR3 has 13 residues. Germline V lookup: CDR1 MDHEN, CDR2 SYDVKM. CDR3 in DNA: TGTGCCAGCAAGGGCAGGGGCCCCTACGAGCAGTACTTC. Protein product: CASKGRGPYEQYF.

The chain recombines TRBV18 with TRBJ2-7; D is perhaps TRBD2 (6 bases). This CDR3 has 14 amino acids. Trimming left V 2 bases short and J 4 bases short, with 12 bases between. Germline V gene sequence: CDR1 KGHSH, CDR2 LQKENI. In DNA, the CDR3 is TGTGCCAGCTCACCAGCGGGGAAAAGGTACGAGCAGTACTTC. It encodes CASSPAGKRYEQYF.

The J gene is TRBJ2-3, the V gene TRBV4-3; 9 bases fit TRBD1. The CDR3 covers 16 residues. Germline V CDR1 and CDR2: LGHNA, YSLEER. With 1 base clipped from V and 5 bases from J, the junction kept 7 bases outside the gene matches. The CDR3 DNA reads TGCGCCAGCAGCCAAGCGGGGACAGGGATGAGAGATACGCAGTATTTT. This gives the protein CASSQAGTGMRDTQYF.

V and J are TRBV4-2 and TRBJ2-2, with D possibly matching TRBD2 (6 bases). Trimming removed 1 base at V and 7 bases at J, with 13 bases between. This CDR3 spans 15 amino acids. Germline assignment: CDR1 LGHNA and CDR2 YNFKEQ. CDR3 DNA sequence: TGTGCCAGCAGCCAAGCGGGAGAAGGTGGCGGGGAGCTGTTTTTT. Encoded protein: CASSQAGEGGGELFF.

CDR3 nucleotide sequence: TGTGCCAGCAGTTGGGGCTACTCTAGCACAGATACGCAGTATTTT. Residues: CASSWGYSSTDTQYF. V usage is TRBV7-2 and J usage is TRBJ2-3; TRBD1 might be the D (5 bases). This CDR3 spans 15 amino acids. V dropped 6 bases and J dropped 0 bases, with 13 bases sitting between them. Germline V gene lookup returns CDR1 SGHTA and CDR2 FQGNSA.

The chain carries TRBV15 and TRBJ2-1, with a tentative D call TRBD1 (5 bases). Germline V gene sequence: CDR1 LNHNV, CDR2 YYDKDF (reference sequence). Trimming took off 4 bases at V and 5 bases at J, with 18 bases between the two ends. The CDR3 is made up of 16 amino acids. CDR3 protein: CATSTRQPLYDNEQFF. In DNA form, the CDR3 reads TGTGCCACCAGCACCCGACAGCCGCTGTACGACAATGAGCAGTTCTTC. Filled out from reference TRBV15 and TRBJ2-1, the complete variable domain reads DAMVIQNPRYQVTQFGKPVTLSCSQTLNHNVMYWYQQKSSQAPKLLFHYYDKDFNNEADTPDNFQSRRPNTSFCFLDIRSPGLGDTAMYLCATSTRQPLYDNEQFFGPGTRLTVL.

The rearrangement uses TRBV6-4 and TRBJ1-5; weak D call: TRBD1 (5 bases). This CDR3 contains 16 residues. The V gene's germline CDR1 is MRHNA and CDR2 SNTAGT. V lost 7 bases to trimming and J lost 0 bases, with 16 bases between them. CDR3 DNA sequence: TGTGCCAGCACCCCGAACGACAGAGATAGCAATCAGCCCCAGCATTTT. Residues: CASTPNDRDSNQPQHF.

The CDR3 sequence is CASSQGDRNTGELFF. The CDR3 nucleotides are TGTGCCAGCAGCCAAGGAGATCGGAACACCGGGGAGCTGTTTTTT. V gene TRBV14 combines with J gene TRBJ2-2; D ambiguous. CDR1 and CDR2 from the germline V gene are SGHDN and FVKESK. The CDR3 totals 15 residues. The V and J ends lost 1 base and 1 base respectively, with 7 bases between them.

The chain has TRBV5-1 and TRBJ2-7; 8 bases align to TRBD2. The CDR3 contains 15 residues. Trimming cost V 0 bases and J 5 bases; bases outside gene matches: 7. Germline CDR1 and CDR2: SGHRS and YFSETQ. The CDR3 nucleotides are TGCGCCAGCAGCTTGGGGCGGCGGGAGGTAAACGAGCAGTACTTC. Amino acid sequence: CASSLGRREVNEQYF. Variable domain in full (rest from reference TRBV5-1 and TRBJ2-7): KAGVTQTPRYLIKTRGQQVTLSCSPISGHRSVSWYQQTPGQGLQFLFEYFSETQRNKGNFPGRFSGRQFSNSRSEMNVSTLELGDSALYLCASSLGRREVNEQYFGPGTRLTVT.